This is a list of T cell receptor beta chains from one sample in a study of cytomegalovirus exposure and HLA in healthy donors. Repertoires were generated with immunoSEQ multiplex PCR, while TCRdb's copy carries only in-frame clones and drops some. The sample has 100,000 to 150,000 clones; about three quarters are singletons. Sequencing used PBMCs. The receptors come from a middle-aged woman in good health and CMV-seronegative. The CDR3 runs from the conserved cysteine through the conserved F or W. A D gene is named only where the DNA matches it firmly. The size of a clone is reported for some rows only, either as once, few or many, or as a class for expanded clones.

clone size: few; V gene: TRBV6-6; J gene: TRBJ1-5; D gene: -; CDR3 protein: CASSYRQGDQPQHF; CDR3 DNA: TGTGCCAGCAGTTACCGGCAGGGCGATCAGCCCCAGCATTTT
clone size: -; V gene: TRBV27; J gene: TRBJ2-1; D gene: -; CDR3 protein: CASTFYNGEQFF; CDR3 DNA: TGTGCCAGCACCTTCTATAACGGTGAGCAGTTCTTC
clone size: once; V gene: TRBV15; J gene: TRBJ1-2; D gene: TRBD1; CDR3 protein: CATSRASTGYGYTF; CDR3 DNA: TGTGCCACCAGCAGAGCCTCGACAGGGTATGGCTACACCTTC
clone size: -; V gene: TRBV5-1; J gene: TRBJ2-7; D gene: -; CDR3 protein: CASSPDPQRSYEQYF; CDR3 DNA: TGCGCCAGCAGCCCGGACCCTCAGCGGTCCTACGAGCAGTACTTC
clone size: few; V gene: TRBV18; J gene: TRBJ2-7; D gene: -; CDR3 protein: CASSPGLVSYEQYF; CDR3 DNA: TGTGCCAGCTCACCAGGCCTTGTCTCCTACGAGCAGTACTTC
clone size: once; V gene: TRBV7-9; J gene: TRBJ2-7; D gene: TRBD1; CDR3 protein: CSSSSRTGGDEQYF; CDR3 DNA: TGTTCCAGCAGCTCTAGGACAGGGGGCGACGAGCAGTACTTC
clone size: -; V gene: TRBV28; J gene: TRBJ2-7; D gene: -; CDR3 protein: CASFRGSYEQYF; CDR3 DNA: TGTGCCAGCTTTAGGGGGTCCTACGAGCAGTACTTC
clone size: -; V gene: TRBV7-2; J gene: TRBJ2-7; D gene: TRBD1; CDR3 protein: CASSSMGTGDREQYF; CDR3 DNA: TGTGCCAGCAGCTCCATGGGGACAGGGGATCGCGAGCAGTACTTC
clone size: once; V gene: TRBV6-1; J gene: TRBJ2-3; D gene: -; CDR3 protein: CASSSGSTDTQYF; CDR3 DNA: TGTGCCAGCAGTAGCGGGAGCACAGATACGCAGTATTTT
clone size: -; V gene: TRBV6-1; J gene: TRBJ1-1; D gene: -; CDR3 protein: CASSDPGGMYTEAFF; CDR3 DNA: TGTGCCAGCAGTGACCCGGGGGGGATGTACACTGAAGCTTTCTTT
clone size: -; V gene: TRBV6-5; J gene: TRBJ1-6; D gene: -; CDR3 protein: CASSYAGLYNSPLHF; CDR3 DNA: TGTGCCAGCAGTTACGCAGGCCTCTATAATTCACCCCTCCACTTT
clone size: -; V gene: TRBV4-1; J gene: TRBJ1-6; D gene: TRBD1; CDR3 protein: CASSPGQGYSPLHF; CDR3 DNA: TGCGCCAGCAGCCCAGGACAGGGCTATTCACCCCTCCACTTT
clone size: -; V gene: TRBV19; J gene: TRBJ2-1; D gene: TRBD1; CDR3 protein: CASSIMGGQGAYNEQFF; CDR3 DNA: TGTGCCAGTAGTATTATGGGTGGGCAGGGGGCCTACAATGAGCAGTTCTTC
clone size: -; V gene: TRBV7-9; J gene: TRBJ2-2; D gene: TRBD1; CDR3 protein: CASSRQGGPGELFF; CDR3 DNA: TGTGCCAGCAGTCGACAGGGGGGCCCCGGGGAGCTGTTTTTT
clone size: -; V gene: TRBV9; J gene: TRBJ2-2; D gene: -; CDR3 protein: CASSPLLGAGELFF; CDR3 DNA: TGTGCCAGCAGCCCCCTCCTGGGAGCCGGGGAGCTGTTTTTT
clone size: -; V gene: TRBV6-5; J gene: TRBJ1-1; D gene: -; CDR3 protein: CASSENYAEAFF; CDR3 DNA: TGTGCCAGCAGTGAAAATTACGCGGAAGCTTTCTTT
clone size: -; V gene: TRBV9; J gene: TRBJ2-1; D gene: TRBD2; CDR3 protein: CASSVDGSGVYNEQFF; CDR3 DNA: TGTGCCAGCAGCGTAGATGGAAGCGGGGTCTACAATGAGCAGTTCTTC
clone size: -; V gene: TRBV6-1; J gene: TRBJ2-7; D gene: -; CDR3 protein: CASSERGTRDYEQYF; CDR3 DNA: TGTGCCAGCAGTGAGCGGGGTACAAGGGACTACGAGCAGTACTTC
clone size: -; V gene: TRBV2; J gene: TRBJ2-7; D gene: TRBD1; CDR3 protein: CASSGTGGYEQYF; CDR3 DNA: TGTGCCAGCTCCGGGACAGGGGGATACGAGCAGTACTTC
clone size: -; V gene: TRBV7-2; J gene: TRBJ2-5; D gene: TRBD2; CDR3 protein: CASSGLAGGRETQYF; CDR3 DNA: TGTGCCAGCAGCGGACTAGCGGGAGGGAGAGAGACCCAGTACTTC
clone size: -; V gene: TRBV28; J gene: TRBJ2-1; D gene: TRBD2; CDR3 protein: CASSRIAGPFNEQFF; CDR3 DNA: TGTGCCAGCAGCCGTATAGCGGGACCCTTCAATGAGCAGTTCTTC